The entry that follows covers one TCR beta chain sequence. This entry comes from a study of blood T cell repertoires in COVID-19. Study context: COVID-19 samples collected from the United States, Italy and Spain covered acute and convalescent phases. The cDNA or gDNA used as material had been derived from T cells, B-cell-depleted T cells, or PBMCs.

Germline values: CDR1 SNHLY, CDR2 FYNNEI. Trimming removed 6 bases from V and 11 bases from J, with 13 bases in between. The CDR3 totals 11 residues. The authors' processing: Quantification of nucleated cells was approximated via reference gene primer amplification. Here immunoSEQ multiplex PCR was the method, and the copy in TCRdb shows in-frame clones only, minus some. V, J and clone size derive from that table, while D and trimming were established from the DNA sequence. The sample lists about 81,000 clones, about four fifths occurring once. Sequenced sample: peripheral blood. This chain connects TRBV2 to TRBJ1-1; a weak D match, TRBD1 (5 bases). The clonotype was recovered from a human donor in a cohort sampled during active COVID-19. The CDR3 sequence is CASRDPGEAFF. The CDR3 DNA sequence: TGTGCCAGCAGAGACCCGGGGGAGGCTTTCTTT.